This T cell receptor beta chain was recorded in a study of cytomegalovirus exposure and HLA in healthy donors. TCRdb keeps only in-frame clones here, not all; method: immunoSEQ multiplex PCR. This repertoire shows about 150,000 clones, 85% to 90% found once; its top ten account for roughly 2.1%. This CDR3 comprises 16 residues. With 3 bases clipped from V and 2 bases from J, the junction kept 4 bases outside the gene matches. Germline V gene lookup returns CDR1 SGDLS and CDR2 YYNGEE. This sequence joins TRBV9 and TRBJ2-1, with 11 bases lining up with TRBD2. The sequence derives from a human donor in good health. The sequenced material came from PBMCs. The CDR3 loop is CASSEGLAETYNEQFF. As DNA, the CDR3 is TGTGCCAGCAGCGAGGGACTAGCGGAGACCTACAATGAGCAGTTCTTC.